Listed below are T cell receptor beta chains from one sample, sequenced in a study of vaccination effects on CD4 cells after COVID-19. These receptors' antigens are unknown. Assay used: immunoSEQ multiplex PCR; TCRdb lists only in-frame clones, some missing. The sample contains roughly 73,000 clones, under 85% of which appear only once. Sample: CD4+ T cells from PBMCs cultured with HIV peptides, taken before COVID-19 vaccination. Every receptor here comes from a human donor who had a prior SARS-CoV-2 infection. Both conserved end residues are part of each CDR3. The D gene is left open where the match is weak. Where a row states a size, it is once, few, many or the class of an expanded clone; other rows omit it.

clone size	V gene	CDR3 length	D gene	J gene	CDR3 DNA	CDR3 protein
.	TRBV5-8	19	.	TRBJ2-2	TGTGCCAGCAGCTTGGGTCTCTACCATAGGACTCCGTACACCGGGGAGCTGTTTTTT	CASSLGLYHRTPYTGELFF
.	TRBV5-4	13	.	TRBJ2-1	TGTGCCAGCAGCTTGGAACCAACTGAGCCTCCACTCTTC	CASSLEPTEPPLF
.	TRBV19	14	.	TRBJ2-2	TGTGCCAGCCGGATAGCGCAGAACACCGGGGAGCTGTTTTTT	CASRIAQNTGELFF
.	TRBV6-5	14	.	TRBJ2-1	TGTGCCAGCAGTTACCGGGGGAGCTACAATGAGCAGTTCTTC	CASSYRGSYNEQFF
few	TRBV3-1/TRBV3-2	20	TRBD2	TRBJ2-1	TGTGCCAGCAGCCCGCAACCGGGACTAGCGGGATACCGCTCCTACAATGAGCAGTTCTTC	CASSPQPGLAGYRSYNEQFF
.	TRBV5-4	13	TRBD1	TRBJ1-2	TGTGCCAGCAGCGGACAGGGGAACTATGGCTACACCTTC	CASSGQGNYGYTF
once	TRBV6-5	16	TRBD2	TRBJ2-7	TGTGCCAGCAGTTACTTTAGCGGGGGGGCCGGGGACGAGCAGTACTTC	CASSYFSGGAGDEQYF
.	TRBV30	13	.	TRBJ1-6	TGTGCCTGGACCGTCGGTGGAAATTCACCCCTCCACTTT	CAWTVGGNSPLHF
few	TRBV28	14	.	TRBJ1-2	TGTGCCAGCAATAGGGGCAGGTCTAACTATGGCTACACCTTC	CASNRGRSNYGYTF
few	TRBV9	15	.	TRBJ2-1	TGTGCCAGCAGCGTAGTAGGCGGCACCTACAATGAGCAGTTCTTC	CASSVVGGTYNEQFF
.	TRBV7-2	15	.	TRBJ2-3	TGTGCCAGCAGCTTAAGGTGGTTAAGGACAGATACGCAGTATTTT	CASSLRWLRTDTQYF
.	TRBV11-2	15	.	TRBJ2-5	TGTGCCAGCAGCTTAGTTCCGCGGACGCAAGAGACCCAGTACTTC	CASSLVPRTQETQYF
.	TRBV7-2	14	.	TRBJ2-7	TGTGCCAGCAGCCCCTTACAAGGCTGGGGGGAGCAGTACTTC	CASSPLQGWGEQYF
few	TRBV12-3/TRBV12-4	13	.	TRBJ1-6	TGTGCCAGCAGTTTAGCTGGGGTGTCACCCCTCCACTTT	CASSLAGVSPLHF
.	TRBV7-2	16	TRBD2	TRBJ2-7	TGTGCCAGCAGCTTAGTTATAGCGGGGGGGATCTACGAGCAGTACTTC	CASSLVIAGGIYEQYF
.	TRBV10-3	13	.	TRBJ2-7	TGTGCCATCAGGGGAGGTACAGCAGGCGAGCAGTACTTC	CAIRGGTAGEQYF
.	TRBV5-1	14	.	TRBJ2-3	TGCGCCAGCAGCTTAGGGGGGTTCACAGATACGCAGTATTTT	CASSLGGFTDTQYF
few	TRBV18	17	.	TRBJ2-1	TGTGCCAGCTCACCATTTACGGGCGGGACCCCCTACAATGAGCAGTTCTTC	CASSPFTGGTPYNEQFF
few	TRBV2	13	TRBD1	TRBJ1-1	TGTGCCAGCAGAGGACAGGGACGCACTGAAGCTTTCTTT	CASRGQGRTEAFF
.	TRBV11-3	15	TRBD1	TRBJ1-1	TGTGCCAGCAGCCCGGGACAGGGAAGGAACACTGAAGCTTTCTTT	CASSPGQGRNTEAFF
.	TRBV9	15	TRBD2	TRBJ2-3	TGTGCCAGCAGCCCCGGGACTACCTCGCGGGATACGCAGTATTTT	CASSPGTTSRDTQYF
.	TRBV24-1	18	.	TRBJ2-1	TGTGCCACCAGCCCGGGATGGCTGCAAGATAACTCCTACAATGAGCAGTTCTTC	CATSPGWLQDNSYNEQFF
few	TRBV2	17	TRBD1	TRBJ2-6	TGTGCCAGCAGTAGGGACAGTGGGAGCTCTGGGGCCAACGTCCTGACTTTC	CASSRDSGSSGANVLTF
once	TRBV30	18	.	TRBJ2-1	TGTGCCTGGAGAAGAAATGACAGGTACTCAGGCGGATACAATGAGCAGTTCTTC	CAWRRNDRYSGGYNEQFF
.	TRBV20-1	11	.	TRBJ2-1	TGCAGTACTTTAGGTTCCCTCGAGCAGTTCTTC	CSTLGSLEQFF
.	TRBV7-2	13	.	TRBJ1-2	TGTGCCAGCAGCCGCGGACAGATCTATGGCTACACCTTC	CASSRGQIYGYTF
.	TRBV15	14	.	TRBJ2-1	TGTGCCACCAGCAGAGCTCTAGATCCAGCTGAGCAGTTCTTC	CATSRALDPAEQFF
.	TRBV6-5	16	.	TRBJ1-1	TGTGCCAGCAGTTACTCGAGGATAGGTTACACCTCCATAGCTTTCTTT	CASSYSRIGYTSIAFF
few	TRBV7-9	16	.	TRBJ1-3	TGTGCCAGCAGCCCCAGGGGCGCGAGTACTGGAAACACCATATATTTT	CASSPRGASTGNTIYF
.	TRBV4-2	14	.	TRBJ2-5	TGTGCCAGCAGCCAAGATGGGCGATCAGAGACCCAGTACTTC	CASSQDGRSETQYF
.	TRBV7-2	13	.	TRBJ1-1	TGTGCCAGCAGCCGCAGCGAGGGCACTGAAGCTTTCTTT	CASSRSEGTEAFF
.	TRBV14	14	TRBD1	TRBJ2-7	TGTGCCAGCAGCCTGGGACAGGGATTCCACGAGCAGTACTTC	CASSLGQGFHEQYF
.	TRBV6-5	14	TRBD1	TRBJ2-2	TGTGCCAGCACTCCGGGACAGGGGATCGGGGAGCTGTTTTTT	CASTPGQGIGELFF
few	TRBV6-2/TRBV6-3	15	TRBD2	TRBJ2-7	TGTGCCAGCAGTTACTCGAGCGGGACCTTCTACGAGCAGTACTTC	CASSYSSGTFYEQYF
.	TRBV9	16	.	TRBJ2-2	TGTGCCAGCAGCGTAGGGGGTAGAGTTAGCACCGGGGAGCTGTTTTTT	CASSVGGRVSTGELFF
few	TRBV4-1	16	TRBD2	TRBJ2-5	TGCGCCAGCAGCTCACGCCGGGACTACAACCAAGAGACCCAGTACTTC	CASSSRRDYNQETQYF
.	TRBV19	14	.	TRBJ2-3	TGTGCCAGTAGTATGCGTAGTGGTACAGATACGCAGTATTTT	CASSMRSGTDTQYF
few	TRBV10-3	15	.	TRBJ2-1	TGTGCCATCAGTGACGGGACACACTCCTACAATGAGCAGTTCTTC	CAISDGTHSYNEQFF
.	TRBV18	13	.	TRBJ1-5	TGTGCCAGCTCACCAACAGGGAATCAGCCCCAGCATTTT	CASSPTGNQPQHF
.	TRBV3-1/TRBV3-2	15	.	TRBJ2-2	TGTGCCAGCAGCGCCCGACAGCTTAACACCGGGGAGCTGTTTTTT	CASSARQLNTGELFF